The present TCR beta chain was sequenced within a study of cytomegalovirus exposure and HLA in healthy donors. All the people who gave samples were healthy bone marrow donors. At collection, donors were nominally healthy, but unrecorded immune exposures were probable. The PCR employed 60 Vbeta primers together with 13 Jbeta primers. Original data processing: Later reanalysis found around 80 million unique TCR beta chains, some 10 million of them shared. Clones were read by immunoSEQ multiplex PCR, and TCRdb kept only the in-frame ones, dropping some. Clonal size and the V and J genes are those of that table, whereas D and trimming came from the DNA. The sample lists some 100,000 clones, 74% occurring once. With respect to this clone: Its specificity is not known.

General observations from the study: Donors were assumed by presence/absence analyses to have roughly uniform sequencing depth.

V lost 5 bases, J lost 4 bases, and 12 bases lay in between. Per germline, CDR1 MNHNS and CDR2 SASEGT. The CDR3 sequence is 14 residues long. The sequencing input was PBMCs. The TCR was taken from a human donor in good health. This chain uses TRBV6-1 with TRBJ1-5; D possibly corresponds to TRBD1 (5 bases). CDR3 sequence (DNA): TGTGCCAGCAGTCAAACAGGTGTTAATCAGCCCCAGCATTTT. This codes for CASSQTGVNQPQHF.